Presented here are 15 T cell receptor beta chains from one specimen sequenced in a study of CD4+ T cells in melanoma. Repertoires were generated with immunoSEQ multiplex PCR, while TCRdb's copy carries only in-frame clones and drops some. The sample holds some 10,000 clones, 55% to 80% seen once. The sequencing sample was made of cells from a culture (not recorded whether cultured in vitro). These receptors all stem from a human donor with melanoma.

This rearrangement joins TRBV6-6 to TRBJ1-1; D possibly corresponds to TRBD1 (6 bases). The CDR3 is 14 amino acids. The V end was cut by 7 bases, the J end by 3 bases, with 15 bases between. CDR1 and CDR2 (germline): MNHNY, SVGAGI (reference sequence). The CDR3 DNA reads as TGTGCCAGCACTAAAGGGGGGCTGGACACTGAAGCTTTCTTT. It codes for CASTKGGLDTEAFF.

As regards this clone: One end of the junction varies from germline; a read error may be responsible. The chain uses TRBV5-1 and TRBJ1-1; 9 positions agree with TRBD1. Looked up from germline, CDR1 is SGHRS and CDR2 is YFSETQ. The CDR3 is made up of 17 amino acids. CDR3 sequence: CASSLAYPGTGNAEAFF. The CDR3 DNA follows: TGCGCCAGCAGCTTGGCATACCCCGGGACAGGGAACGCTGAAGCTTTCTTT.

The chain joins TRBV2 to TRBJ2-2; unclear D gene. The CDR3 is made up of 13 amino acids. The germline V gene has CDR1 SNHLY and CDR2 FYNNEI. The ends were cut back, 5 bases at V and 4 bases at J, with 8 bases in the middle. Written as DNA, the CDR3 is TGTGCCAGCAGTTTCGCCGTCACCGGGGAGCTGTTTTTT. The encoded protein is CASSFAVTGELFF.

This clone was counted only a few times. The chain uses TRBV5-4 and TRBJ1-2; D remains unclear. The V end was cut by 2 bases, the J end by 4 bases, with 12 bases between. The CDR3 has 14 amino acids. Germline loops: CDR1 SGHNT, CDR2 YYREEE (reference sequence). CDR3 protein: CASSFGRSVYGYTF. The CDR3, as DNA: TGTGCCAGCAGCTTTGGACGGAGCGTCTATGGCTACACCTTC.

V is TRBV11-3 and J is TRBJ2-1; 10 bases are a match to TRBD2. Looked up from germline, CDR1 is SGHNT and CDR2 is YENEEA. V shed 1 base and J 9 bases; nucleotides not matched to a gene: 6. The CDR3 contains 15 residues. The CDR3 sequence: CASSLGLAGVGEQFF. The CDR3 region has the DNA TGTGCCAGCAGCTTAGGCCTAGCGGGGGTTGGTGAGCAGTTCTTC.

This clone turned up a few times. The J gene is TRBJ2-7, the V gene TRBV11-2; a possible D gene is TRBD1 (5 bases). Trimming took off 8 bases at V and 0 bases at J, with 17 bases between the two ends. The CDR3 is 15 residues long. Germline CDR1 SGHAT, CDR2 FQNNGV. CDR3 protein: CASSSLRQGSYEQYF. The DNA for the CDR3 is TGTGCCAGCTCCTCCTTGCGGCAGGGCTCCTACGAGCAGTACTTC.

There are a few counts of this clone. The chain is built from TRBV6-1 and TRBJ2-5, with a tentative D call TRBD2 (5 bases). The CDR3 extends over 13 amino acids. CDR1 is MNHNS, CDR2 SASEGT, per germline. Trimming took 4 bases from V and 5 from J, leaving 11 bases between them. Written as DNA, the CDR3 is TGTGCCAGCAGTGCTACTAGAACGGAGACCCAGTACTTC. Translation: CASSATRTETQYF.

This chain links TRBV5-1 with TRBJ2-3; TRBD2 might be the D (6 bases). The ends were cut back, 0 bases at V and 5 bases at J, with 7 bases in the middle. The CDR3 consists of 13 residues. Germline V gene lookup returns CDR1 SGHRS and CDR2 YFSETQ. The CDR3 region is CASSLAGRDTQYF. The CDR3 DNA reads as TGCGCCAGCAGCTTGGCCGGGAGAGATACGCAGTATTTT. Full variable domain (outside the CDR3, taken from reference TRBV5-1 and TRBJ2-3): KAGVTQTPRYLIKTRGQQVTLSCSPISGHRSVSWYQQTPGQGLQFLFEYFSETQRNKGNFPGRFSGRQFSNSRSEMNVSTLELGDSALYLCASSLAGRDTQYFGPGTRLTVL.

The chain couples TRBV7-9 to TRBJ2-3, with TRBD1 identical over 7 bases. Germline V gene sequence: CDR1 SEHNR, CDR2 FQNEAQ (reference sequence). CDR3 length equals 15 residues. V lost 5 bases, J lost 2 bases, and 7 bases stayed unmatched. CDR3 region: CASSLPGQTTDTQYF. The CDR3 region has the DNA TGTGCCAGCAGCCTGCCGGGACAGACCACAGATACGCAGTATTTT.

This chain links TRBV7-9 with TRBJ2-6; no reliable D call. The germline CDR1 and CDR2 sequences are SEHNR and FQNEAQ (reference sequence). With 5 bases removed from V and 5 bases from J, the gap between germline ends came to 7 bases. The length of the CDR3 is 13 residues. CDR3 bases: TGTGCCAGCAGCGTAACCTGGGCCAACGTCCTGACTTTC. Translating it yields CASSVTWANVLTF.

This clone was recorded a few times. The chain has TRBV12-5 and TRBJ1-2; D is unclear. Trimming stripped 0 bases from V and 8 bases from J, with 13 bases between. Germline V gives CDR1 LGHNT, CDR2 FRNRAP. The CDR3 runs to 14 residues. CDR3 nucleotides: TGTGCTAGTGGTTTGGTAGAGTCTGGGAGCGGCTACACCTTC. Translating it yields CASGLVESGSGYTF.

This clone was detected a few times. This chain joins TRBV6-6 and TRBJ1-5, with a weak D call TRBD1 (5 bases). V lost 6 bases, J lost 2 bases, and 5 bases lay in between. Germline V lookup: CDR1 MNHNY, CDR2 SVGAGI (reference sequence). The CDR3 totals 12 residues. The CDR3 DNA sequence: TGTGCCAGCAGAGGGGGCAATCAGCCCCAGCATTTT. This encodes CASRGGNQPQHF.

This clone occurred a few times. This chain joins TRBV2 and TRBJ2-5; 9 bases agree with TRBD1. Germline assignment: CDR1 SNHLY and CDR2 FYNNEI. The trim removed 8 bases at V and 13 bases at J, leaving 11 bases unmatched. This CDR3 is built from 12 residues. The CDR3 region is CASLGTGSTLYF. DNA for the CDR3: TGTGCCAGCTTAGGGACAGGGTCAACTCTGTACTTC.

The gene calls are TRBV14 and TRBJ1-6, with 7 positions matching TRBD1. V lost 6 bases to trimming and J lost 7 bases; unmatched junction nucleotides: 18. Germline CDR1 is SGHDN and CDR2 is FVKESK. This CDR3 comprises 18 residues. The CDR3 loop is CASSHSIGRTGGNSPLHF. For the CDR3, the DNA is TGTGCCAGCAGTCACTCTATCGGTCGGACAGGCGGCAATTCACCCCTCCACTTT.

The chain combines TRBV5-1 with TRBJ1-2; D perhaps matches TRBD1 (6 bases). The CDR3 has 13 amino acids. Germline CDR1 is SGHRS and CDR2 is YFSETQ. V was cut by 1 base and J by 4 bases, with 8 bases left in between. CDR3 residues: CASSLTGLYGYTF. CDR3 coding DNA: TGCGCCAGCAGCTTGACAGGGCTCTATGGCTACACCTTC.